The clone carrying this TCR beta chain showed up just a few times. Naive CD8 cells, CD45RO-negative and positively selected for CCR7, excluded terminally differentiated effector memory CD45RA+ cells. The data belong to a study of shared clonotypes between healthy human individuals. The CDR3 extends over 14 amino acids. Germline CDR1 SGHVS, CDR2 FNYEAQ. The V and J ends lost 1 base and 8 bases respectively, with 12 bases between them. The assay was run at deep level. The data were produced by immunoSEQ multiplex PCR, yet TCRdb's version contains in-frame clones alone and is incomplete. The sample has 1.5 million to 2.5 million clones; roughly 94% are singletons.

Sample: naive CD8+ T cells sorted from blood. This chain connects TRBV7-6 to TRBJ1-5; D is undetermined. This sequence originates from a man aged 18 to 35 in good health. CDR3 coding DNA: TGTGCCAGCAGCTTAGTTCTCGGCGGTGAGCCCCAGCATTTT. It yields the protein CASSLVLGGEPQHF.